This T cell receptor (beta chain) was captured in a study of T cell repertoires in cytomegalovirus infection. TCRdb ran MiXCR on the reads and lists one entry per CDR3 protein. The top ten clones hold roughly 20% of a sample with 200,000 to 250,000 distinct CDR3 sequences, roughly 22% of them seen once. Sequencing used CD8+ T cells from PBMCs. The sequence came from a human donor in good health (CMV status not recorded). Some clones in this sample may be carry-over from other donors' samples.

For the CDR3, the DNA is TGTGCCAGCAGTTCCCTAGCGGGGGGAAACCCTAGCACAGATACGCAGTATTTT. Translation: CASSSLAGGNPSTDTQYF. The V and J genes are TRBV27 and TRBJ2-3; 11 positions agree with TRBD2. The CDR3 loop spans 18 amino acids. The trim removed 4 bases at V and 0 bases at J, leaving 9 bases unmatched. CDR1 MNHEY and CDR2 SMNVEV come from the germline V gene (reference sequence).